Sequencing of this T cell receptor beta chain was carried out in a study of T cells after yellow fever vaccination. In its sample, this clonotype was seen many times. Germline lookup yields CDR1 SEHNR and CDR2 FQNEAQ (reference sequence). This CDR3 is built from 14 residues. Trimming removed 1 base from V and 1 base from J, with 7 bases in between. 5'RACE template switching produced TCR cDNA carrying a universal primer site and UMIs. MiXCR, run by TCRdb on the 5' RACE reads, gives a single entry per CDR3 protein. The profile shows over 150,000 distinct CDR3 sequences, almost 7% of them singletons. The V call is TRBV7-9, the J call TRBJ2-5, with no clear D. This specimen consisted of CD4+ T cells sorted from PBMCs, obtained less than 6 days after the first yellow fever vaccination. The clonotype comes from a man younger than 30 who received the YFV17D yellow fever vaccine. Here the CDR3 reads CASSLGQIQETQYF. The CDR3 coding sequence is TGTGCCAGCAGCTTAGGGCAGATCCAAGAGACCCAGTACTTC.